Listed here are 27 T cell receptor beta chains from one sample, sequenced in a study of blood T cell repertoires in COVID-19. Profiled with immunoSEQ multiplex PCR; TCRdb holds only in-frame clones, not every one. The data show 190,000 or so clones, with roughly 86% seen just once and about 3% held by the top ten. Sequences were obtained from peripheral blood. Receptors originate from a middle-aged man with active or convalescent COVID-19.

The genes are TRBV2 and TRBJ1-5; no firm D call. V lost 3 bases to trimming and J lost 4 bases, with 10 bases between them. The CDR3 loop spans 14 amino acids. The germline V gene has CDR1 SNHLY and CDR2 FYNNEI. CDR3 nucleotides: TGTGCCAGCAGTGATCGGCAGCGAAATCAGCCCCAGCATTTT. Translation gives CASSDRQRNQPQHF. The full variable domain, in which reference TRBV2 and TRBJ1-5 provide the parts outside the CDR3, is EPEVTQTPSHQVTQMGQEVILRCVPISNHLYFYWYRQILGQKVEFLVSFYNNEISEKSEIFDDQFSVERPDGSNFTLKIRSTKLEDSAMYFCASSDRQRNQPQHFGDGTRLSIL.

This clone occurred once. The V and J genes are TRBV7-6 and TRBJ2-3; weak D call: TRBD2 (6 bases). CDR3 length equals 20 residues. Trimming shortened V by 5 bases and J by 0 bases, and 27 bases separated the two germline ends. CDR1 and CDR2 from the germline V gene are SGHVS and FNYEAQ. The CDR3 loop is CASSLLRYGRLGGSTDTQYF. Written as DNA, the CDR3 is TGTGCCAGCAGCCTTTTAAGATACGGCCGACTAGGAGGTAGCACAGATACGCAGTATTTT.

V and J are TRBV28 and TRBJ1-1; the D is unclear. Germline V gene sequence: CDR1 MDHEN, CDR2 SYDVKM. The CDR3 is 15 residues long. The germline V and J ends were trimmed by 5 bases and 1 base, with 14 bases remaining between them. The CDR3 is CASSVRLTPNTEAFF. For the CDR3, the DNA is TGTGCCAGCAGTGTACGCCTGACACCGAACACTGAAGCTTTCTTT.

The rearrangement uses TRBV28 and TRBJ1-2, with 11 bases identical to TRBD1. There are 16 residues in the CDR3. Germline CDR1 and CDR2: MDHEN and SYDVKM. Germline trimming cut 6 bases from V and 6 bases from J; bases unmatched to any gene: 12. In DNA form, the CDR3 reads TGTGCCAGCAGACCCTCCTCTGGACAGGGGGCGGATGGCTACACCTTC. Translation: CASRPSSGQGADGYTF.

The table lists this clone with a few counts. The rearrangement uses TRBV5-1 and TRBJ1-6; D is unresolved. Germline V gives CDR1 SGHRS, CDR2 YFSETQ. The ends were cut back, 0 bases at V and 8 bases at J, with 6 bases in the middle. This CDR3 region has 13 residues. The DNA of the CDR3 is TGCGCCAGCAGCTTGGGCCCAGATTCACCCCTCCACTTT. Its protein product is CASSLGPDSPLHF.

The chain is built from TRBV28 and TRBJ2-7; D might be TRBD1 (6 bases). The germline V gene encodes CDR1 MDHEN and CDR2 SYDVKM. Trimming took off 6 bases at V and 2 bases at J, with 11 bases between the two ends. The CDR3 is made up of 13 amino acids. The CDR3 DNA is TGTGCCAGCAGCGACAGGCCTACCTACGAGCAGTACTTC. Translation gives CASSDRPTYEQYF.

This chain links TRBV2 with TRBJ2-4; D call uncertain. The CDR3 is 18 residues long. The germline gives CDR1 SNHLY, CDR2 FYNNEI. Trimming removed 1 base from V and 0 bases from J, with 16 bases in between. Written as DNA, the CDR3 is TGTGCCAGCAGTGAAGGGGCAGTTCTGATACTAGCCAAAAACATTCAGTACTTC. Encoded protein: CASSEGAVLILAKNIQYF.

The rearrangement links TRBV5-1 to TRBJ1-1; D ambiguous. This CDR3 comprises 13 residues. Looked up from germline, CDR1 is SGHRS and CDR2 is YFSETQ. V was pared by 1 base and J by 1 base, with 5 bases between. In nucleotides, the CDR3 is TGCGCCAGCAGCTTGACAGCGAACACTGAAGCTTTCTTT. This encodes CASSLTANTEAFF.

V gene TRBV30 combines with J gene TRBJ1-3; D might be TRBD1 (5 bases). Germline CDR1 reads GTSNPN; CDR2 reads SVGIG (reference sequence). With 8 bases removed from V and 2 bases from J, the gap between germline ends came to 13 bases. This CDR3 region has 13 residues. DNA of the CDR3: TGTGCCGGAGGGGCAGGCACTGGAAACACCATATATTTT. Translation gives CAGGAGTGNTIYF. The full variable domain, rest sourced from reference TRBV30 and TRBJ1-3, is SQTIHQWPATLVQPVGSPLSLECTVEGTSNPNLYWYRQAAGRGLQLLFYSVGIGQISSEVPQNLSASRPQDRQFILSSKKLLLSDSGFYLCAGGAGTGNTIYFGEGSWLTVV.

This chain links TRBV19 with TRBJ1-4; no reliable D call. The CDR3 length is 13 residues. V was trimmed by 2 bases and J by 8 bases, leaving 9 bases between them. In germline, CDR1 is LNHDA, CDR2 SQIVND (reference sequence). CDR3 nucleotide sequence: TGTGCCAGTAGTATACAGCCGGGGGAAAAACTGTTTTTT. As protein: CASSIQPGEKLFF.

The V and J genes are TRBV25-1 and TRBJ2-3; 10 nucleotides line up with TRBD2. This CDR3 comprises 13 residues. Per the germline V gene, CDR1 is MGHDK and CDR2 is SYGVNS. V lost 10 bases and J lost 9; bases outside the gene matches: 10. CDR3 loop: CATQRGGRSTQYF. DNA of the CDR3: TGTGCCACTCAGCGGGGGGGCCGGAGCACGCAGTATTTT. Full variable domain (remainder filled in from reference TRBV25-1 and TRBJ2-3): EADIYQTPRYLVIGTGKKITLECSQTMGHDKMYWYQQDPGMELHLIHYSYGVNSTEKGDLSSESTVSRIRTEHFPLTLESARPSHTSQYLCATQRGGRSTQYFGPGTRLTVL.

Worth noting for this clone: The CDR3 does not end in the conserved phenylalanine or tryptophan, so this is likely a read error. The DNA is left out, because the CDR3 cannot be placed on it with certainty; the CDR3 is given as TCRdb lists it. V gene TRBV15 combines with J gene TRBJ1-4; the DNA was not compared with TRBD1, the D call given in the table. The length of the CDR3 is 11 amino acids, counting both ends. The germline CDR1 and CDR2 sequences are LNHNV and YYDKDF (reference sequence). The CDR3 reads CATSGRDTFGP.

The V and J genes are TRBV7-6 and TRBJ2-3; 9 nucleotides align to TRBD2. The CDR3 extends over 15 amino acids. Germline assignment: CDR1 SGHVS and CDR2 FNYEAQ. V lost 5 bases to trimming and J lost 2 bases; unmatched junction nucleotides: 5. The CDR3 DNA reads as TGTGCCAGCAGCGCAACTAGCGGGTTCACAGATACGCAGTATTTT. Translation: CASSATSGFTDTQYF.

The V call is TRBV7-9, the J call TRBJ1-1; unclear D gene. Germline V gives CDR1 SEHNR, CDR2 FQNEAQ (reference sequence). The CDR3 totals 14 residues. Deletions cut 1 base from V and 0 bases from J, with 6 bases between. CDR3 amino acids: CASSLDYLNTEAFF. CDR3 in DNA: TGTGCCAGCAGCTTAGATTATCTGAACACTGAAGCTTTCTTT.

V is TRBV5-1 and J is TRBJ2-5; 7 nucleotides align to TRBD1. The CDR3 is 16 residues long. Germline CDR1 is SGHRS and CDR2 is YFSETQ. V dropped 0 bases and J dropped 4; count of bases not matched to a gene: 9. The DNA for the CDR3 is TGCGCCAGCAGCTTGGACGTGTCAGGGGGTTCAGAGACCCAGTACTTC. It specifies CASSLDVSGGSETQYF.

This clone was observed a few times. This chain's CDR3 is CSVDRERSIEQFF. Written as DNA, the CDR3 is TGCAGCGTCGACAGGGAAAGGTCCATCGAGCAGTTCTTC. The rearrangement links TRBV29-1 to TRBJ2-1, with 7 bases identical to TRBD1. Looked up from germline, CDR1 is SQVTM and CDR2 is ANQGSEA. The CDR3 extends over 13 amino acids. Trimming at V came to 6 bases and at J to 10 bases, leaving 12 bases not matched to a gene.

The V call is TRBV5-1, the J call TRBJ2-5, with 8 bases identical to TRBD2. V trimming: 0 bases; J trimming: 3 bases; junction bases outside the gene matches: 4. The CDR3 runs to 15 residues. Germline CDR1 reads SGHRS; CDR2 reads YFSETQ. The CDR3 nucleotides are TGCGCCAGCAGCTTGGTACCGGGACTAGAAGAGACCCAGTACTTC. As protein: CASSLVPGLEETQYF.

The rearrangement links TRBV7-9 to TRBJ2-3, with D hard to call. Germline CDR1 reads SEHNR; CDR2 reads FQNEAQ (reference sequence). The CDR3 is made up of 12 amino acids. V lost 5 bases and J 3 bases, leaving 6 bases between the germline ends. CDR3 coding DNA: TGTGCCAGCAGCCCCCAGACAGATACGCAGTATTTT. As protein: CASSPQTDTQYF.

The chain recombines TRBV5-1 with TRBJ1-1, with TRBD1 matching over 9 bases. The germline V gene encodes CDR1 SGHRS and CDR2 YFSETQ. The J segment lost 4 bases and the V segment lost 2 bases, leaving 6 bases of the junction unmatched. This CDR3 region has 15 residues. The CDR3 loop reads CASSLTGGAGTEAFF. CDR3 sequence (DNA): TGCGCCAGCAGCTTAACAGGGGGCGCGGGCACTGAAGCTTTCTTT.

V and J are TRBV20-1 and TRBJ2-5; D is perhaps TRBD1 (6 bases). The CDR3 consists of 14 residues. Looked up from germline, CDR1 is DFQATT and CDR2 is SNEGSKA (reference sequence). Trimming shortened V by 3 bases and J by 0 bases, and 11 bases separated the two germline ends. The CDR3 here is CSASTGTYQETQYF. DNA of the CDR3: TGCAGTGCTAGTACCGGGACATACCAAGAGACCCAGTACTTC.

This clone was seen a single time. The chain combines TRBV6-6 with TRBJ1-1; 7 nucleotides align to TRBD1. Germline V gene lookup returns CDR1 MNHNY and CDR2 SVGAGI (reference sequence). With 7 bases clipped from V and 5 bases from J, the junction kept 7 bases outside the gene matches. This CDR3 contains 13 residues. The CDR3 region is CASIDRVETEAFF. The CDR3 coding sequence is TGTGCCAGCATAGACAGGGTGGAAACTGAAGCTTTCTTT.

Comment on this clone: At the DNA level, this CDR3 is encoded by other sequences in the same sample as well. The chain is built from TRBV7-8 and TRBJ1-5; 9 positions agree with TRBD1. Germline V gene data show CDR1 as SGHVS and CDR2 as FQNEAQ. This CDR3 contains 14 residues. With 5 bases clipped from V and 4 bases from J, the junction kept 3 bases outside the gene matches. CDR3 nucleotide sequence: TGTGCCAGCAGCCTACAGGGGGCGAATCAGCCCCAGCATTTT. It yields the protein CASSLQGANQPQHF.

V is TRBV10-3 and J is TRBJ2-5; D is perhaps TRBD2 (6 bases). The CDR3 is 12 amino acids. Germline V gene sequence: CDR1 ENHRY, CDR2 SYGVKD. Trimming took 6 bases from V and 1 from J, leaving 6 bases between them. The CDR3 DNA sequence: TGTGCCATCAGGGGAGGCCAAGAGACCCAGTACTTC. Residues: CAIRGGQETQYF.

V gene TRBV7-3 combines with J gene TRBJ2-1; TRBD2 might be the D (6 bases). Trimming removed 1 base from V and 4 bases from J, with 11 bases in between. The CDR3 has 15 residues. Looked up from germline, CDR1 is SGHTA and CDR2 is FQGTGA. The CDR3 here is CASSLNAGTYNEQFF. DNA for the CDR3: TGTGCCAGCAGCTTAAACGCGGGGACGTACAATGAGCAGTTCTTC. The full variable domain, in which reference TRBV7-3 and TRBJ2-1 provide the parts outside the CDR3, is GAGVSQTPSNKVTEKGKYVELRCDPISGHTALYWYRQSLGQGPEFLIYFQGTGAADDSGLPNDRFFAVRPEGSVSTLKIQRTERGDSAVYLCASSLNAGTYNEQFFGPGTRLTVL.

This chain joins TRBV13 and TRBJ2-3, with 8 bases lining up with TRBD1. This CDR3 has 18 residues. CDR1 and CDR2 from the germline V gene are PRHDT and FYEKMQ (reference sequence). Unmatched junction bases numbered 11, after V lost 3 bases and J lost 0 bases. The DNA for the CDR3 is TGTGCCAGCAGCTTCAGGGGGCTGGCTCGTTCTAGCACAGATACGCAGTATTTT. This translates into CASSFRGLARSSTDTQYF.

The V and J genes are TRBV4-2 and TRBJ2-7, with TRBD2 identical over 14 bases. This CDR3 has 16 amino acids. Unmatched junction bases numbered 4, after V lost 0 bases and J lost 6 bases. From germline, CDR1 is LGHNA and CDR2 YNFKEQ. The CDR3 sequence: CASSQEATSGGAEQYF. In DNA form, the CDR3 reads TGTGCCAGCAGCCAAGAAGCGACTAGCGGGGGGGCCGAGCAGTACTTC.

The chain employs TRBV28 and TRBJ1-4, with D tentatively TRBD1 (6 bases). The CDR3 consists of 16 residues. The germline gives CDR1 MDHEN, CDR2 SYDVKM. Trimming took off 2 bases at V and 1 base at J, with 11 bases between the two ends. CDR3 region: CASSLTGTITNEKLFF. The CDR3 coding sequence is TGTGCCAGCAGTTTAACAGGGACGATAACTAATGAAAAACTGTTTTTT.